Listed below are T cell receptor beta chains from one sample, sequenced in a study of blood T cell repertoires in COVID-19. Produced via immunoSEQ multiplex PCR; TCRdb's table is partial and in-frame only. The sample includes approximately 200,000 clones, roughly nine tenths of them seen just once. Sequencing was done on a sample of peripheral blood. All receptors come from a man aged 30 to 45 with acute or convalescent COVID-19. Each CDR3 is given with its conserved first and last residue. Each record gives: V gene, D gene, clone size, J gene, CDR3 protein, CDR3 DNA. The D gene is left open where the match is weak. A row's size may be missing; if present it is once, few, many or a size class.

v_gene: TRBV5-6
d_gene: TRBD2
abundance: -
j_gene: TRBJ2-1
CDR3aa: CASSLSGLALYEQFF
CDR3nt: TGTGCCAGCAGCCTCTCGGGACTAGCCCTATATGAGCAGTTCTTC

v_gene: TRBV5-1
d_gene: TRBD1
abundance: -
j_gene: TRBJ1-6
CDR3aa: CASSEGQGAYSPLHF
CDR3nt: TGCGCCAGCAGCGAAGGACAGGGGGCTTATTCACCCCTCCACTTT

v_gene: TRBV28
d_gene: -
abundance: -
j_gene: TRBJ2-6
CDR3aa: CASSPLAGGANVLTF
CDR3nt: TGTGCCAGCAGTCCGCTGGCGGGTGGGGCCAACGTCCTGACTTTC

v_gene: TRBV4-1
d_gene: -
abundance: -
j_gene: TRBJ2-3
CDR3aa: CASSQDLWGRLGDTQYF
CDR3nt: TGCGCCAGCAGCCAAGATCTGTGGGGGCGCCTCGGCGATACGCAGTATTTT

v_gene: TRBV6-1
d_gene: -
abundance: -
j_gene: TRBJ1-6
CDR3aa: CASSEGQSTPLHF
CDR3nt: TGTGCCAGCAGTGAAGGACAGTCGACACCCCTCCACTTT

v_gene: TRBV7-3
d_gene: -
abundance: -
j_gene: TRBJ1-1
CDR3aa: CASSLTIEWNTEAFF
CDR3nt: TGTGCCAGCAGCTTAACGATAGAGTGGAACACTGAAGCTTTCTTT

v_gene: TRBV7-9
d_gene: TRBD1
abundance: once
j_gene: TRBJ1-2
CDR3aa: CASSLHQDRQDF
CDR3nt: TGTGCCAGCAGCTTACATCAGGACAGGCAGGACTTC

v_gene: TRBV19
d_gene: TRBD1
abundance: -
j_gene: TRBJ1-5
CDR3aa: CASSMGQGTNQPQHF
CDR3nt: TGTGCCAGTAGTATGGGACAGGGGACTAATCAGCCCCAGCATTTT

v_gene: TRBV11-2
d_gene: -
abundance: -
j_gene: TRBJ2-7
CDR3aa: CASSLRLAGTYEQYF
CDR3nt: TGTGCCAGCAGCTTACGATTGGCGGGAACCTACGAGCAGTACTTC

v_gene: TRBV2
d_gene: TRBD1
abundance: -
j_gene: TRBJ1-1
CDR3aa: CASTRGRQGGTEAFF
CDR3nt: TGTGCCAGCACCCGCGGTCGTCAGGGGGGCACTGAAGCTTTCTTT

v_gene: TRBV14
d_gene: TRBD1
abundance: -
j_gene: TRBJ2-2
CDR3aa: CASMRTGHTGELFF
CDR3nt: TGTGCCAGCATGAGGACAGGGCACACCGGGGAGCTGTTTTTT

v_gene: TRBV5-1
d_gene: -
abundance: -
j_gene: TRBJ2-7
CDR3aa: CASSLAGRSSGEQYF
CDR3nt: TGCGCCAGCAGCTTGGCCGGGAGATCATCGGGGGAGCAGTACTTC

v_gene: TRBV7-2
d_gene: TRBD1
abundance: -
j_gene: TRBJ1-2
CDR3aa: CASSQGQLGHGYTF
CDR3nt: TGTGCCAGCAGCCAGGGACAGCTGGGACATGGCTACACCTTC

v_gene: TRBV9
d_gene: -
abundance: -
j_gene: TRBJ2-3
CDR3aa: CASSVGGAGTDTQYF
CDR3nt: TGTGCCAGCAGCGTAGGCGGGGCTGGCACAGATACGCAGTATTTT

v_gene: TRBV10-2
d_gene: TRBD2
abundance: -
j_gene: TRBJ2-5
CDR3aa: CATKRGTQETQYF
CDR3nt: TGCGCCACCAAGCGGGGAACACAAGAGACCCAGTACTTC

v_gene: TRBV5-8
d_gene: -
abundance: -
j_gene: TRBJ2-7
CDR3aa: CASSLPYEQYF
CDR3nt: TGTGCCAGCAGCTTGCCTTACGAGCAGTACTTC

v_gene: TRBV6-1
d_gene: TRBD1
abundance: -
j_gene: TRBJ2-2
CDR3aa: CASSARQGDYTGELFF
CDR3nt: TGTGCCAGCAGTGCTAGACAGGGGGACTACACCGGGGAGCTGTTTTTT

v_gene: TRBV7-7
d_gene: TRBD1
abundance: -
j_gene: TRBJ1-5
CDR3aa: CASSPRTGESNQPQHF
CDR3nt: TGTGCTAGCAGCCCAAGGACAGGGGAATCCAATCAGCCCCAGCATTTT

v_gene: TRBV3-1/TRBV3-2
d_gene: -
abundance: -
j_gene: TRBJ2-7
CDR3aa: CASSQAGGEQYF
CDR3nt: TGTGCCAGCAGCCAAGCTGGGGGGGAGCAGTACTTC

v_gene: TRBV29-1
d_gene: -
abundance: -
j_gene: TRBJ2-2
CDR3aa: CSAEENQQNGELFF
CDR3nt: TGCAGCGCTGAAGAGAACCAACAGAACGGGGAGCTGTTTTTT

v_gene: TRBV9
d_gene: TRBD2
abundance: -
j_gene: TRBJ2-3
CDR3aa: CASSVGLAGLAGGRDTQYF
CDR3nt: TGTGCCAGCAGCGTAGGGCTTGCGGGACTAGCGGGAGGCCGAGATACGCAGTATTTT

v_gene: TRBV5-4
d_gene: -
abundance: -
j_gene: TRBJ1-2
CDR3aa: CASSFTGSYGYTF
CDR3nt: TGTGCCAGCAGCTTTACAGGCTCCTATGGCTACACCTTC

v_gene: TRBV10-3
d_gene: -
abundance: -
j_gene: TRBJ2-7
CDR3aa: CAISDLSGEQYF
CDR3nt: TGTGCCATCAGTGATTTGTCAGGCGAGCAGTACTTC

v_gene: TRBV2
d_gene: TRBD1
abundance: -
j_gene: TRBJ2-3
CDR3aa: CASRETGGQEHFTQYF
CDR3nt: TGTGCCAGCAGAGAGACAGGGGGCCAGGAACACTTTACGCAGTATTTT

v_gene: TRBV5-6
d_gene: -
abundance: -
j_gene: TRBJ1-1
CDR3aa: CASSPVPGNTEAFF
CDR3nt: TGTGCCAGCAGCCCCGTCCCGGGGAACACTGAAGCTTTCTTT

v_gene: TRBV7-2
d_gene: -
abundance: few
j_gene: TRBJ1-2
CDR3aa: CASSLDRDAYGYTF
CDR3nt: TGTGCCAGCAGCTTAGACCGGGATGCCTATGGCTACACCTTC

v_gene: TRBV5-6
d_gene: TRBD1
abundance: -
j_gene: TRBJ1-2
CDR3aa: CASRYRGGYGYTF
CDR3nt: TGTGCCAGCAGGTACAGGGGAGGCTATGGCTACACCTTC

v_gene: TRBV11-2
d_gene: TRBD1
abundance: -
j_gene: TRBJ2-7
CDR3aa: CASSRQGVSYEQYF
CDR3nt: TGTGCCAGCAGCCGCCAGGGGGTCTCCTACGAGCAGTACTTC

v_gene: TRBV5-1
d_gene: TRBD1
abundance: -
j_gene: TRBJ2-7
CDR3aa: CASSLETGGREQYF
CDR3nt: TGCGCCAGCAGCTTGGAGACAGGGGGTCGCGAGCAGTACTTC

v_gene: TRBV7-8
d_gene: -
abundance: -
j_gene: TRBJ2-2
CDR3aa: CASSVVPQGNTGELFF
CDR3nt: TGTGCCAGCAGCGTGGTTCCTCAGGGGAACACCGGGGAGCTGTTTTTT

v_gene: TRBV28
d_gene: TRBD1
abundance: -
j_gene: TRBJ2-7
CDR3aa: CASSPPFGTGARYEQYF
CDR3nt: TGTGCCAGCAGTCCTCCCTTTGGGACAGGGGCCCGCTACGAGCAGTACTTC

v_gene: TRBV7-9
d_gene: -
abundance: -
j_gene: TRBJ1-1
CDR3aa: CASSFLPRMNTEAFF
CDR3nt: TGTGCCAGCAGCTTCTTGCCGAGGATGAACACTGAAGCTTTCTTT

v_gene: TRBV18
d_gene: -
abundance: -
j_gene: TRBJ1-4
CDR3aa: CASSPPLREKLFF
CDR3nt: TGTGCCAGCTCACCACCGCTACGTGAAAAACTGTTTTTT

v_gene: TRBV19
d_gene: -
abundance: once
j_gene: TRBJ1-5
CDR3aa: CASSRQNSNQPQHF
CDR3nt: TGTGCCAGTAGTAGACAGAACTCCAATCAGCCCCAGCATTTT

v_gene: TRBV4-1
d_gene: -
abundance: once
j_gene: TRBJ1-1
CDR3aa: CASSQDGSGAEAFF
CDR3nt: TGCGCCAGCAGCCAAGATGGATCCGGAGCTGAAGCTTTCTTT

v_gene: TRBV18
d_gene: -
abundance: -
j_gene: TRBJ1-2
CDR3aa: CASSPQDSPYGYTF
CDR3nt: TGTGCCAGCTCACCTCAGGACAGTCCCTATGGCTACACCTTC

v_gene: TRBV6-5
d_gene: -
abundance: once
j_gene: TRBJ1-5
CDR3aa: CASSPDRRRNQPQHF
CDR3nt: TGTGCCAGCAGTCCAGACAGACGCAGGAATCAGCCCCAGCATTTT

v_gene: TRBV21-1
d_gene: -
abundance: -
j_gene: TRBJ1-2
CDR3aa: CARQGTQNYGYTF
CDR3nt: TGTGCCCGCCAGGGGACACAAAACTATGGCTACACCTTC

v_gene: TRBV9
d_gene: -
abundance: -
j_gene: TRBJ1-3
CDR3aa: CASSVAGGNTIYF
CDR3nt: TGTGCCAGCAGCGTAGCCGGGGGAAACACCATATATTTT

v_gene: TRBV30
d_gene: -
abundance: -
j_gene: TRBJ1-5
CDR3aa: CAWSVSENQPQHF
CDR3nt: TGTGCCTGGAGTGTATCAGAAAATCAGCCCCAGCATTTT

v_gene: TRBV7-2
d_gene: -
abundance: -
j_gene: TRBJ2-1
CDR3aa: CASSLSFAGDEQFF
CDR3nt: TGTGCCAGCAGCTTATCCTTTGCGGGCGATGAGCAGTTCTTC

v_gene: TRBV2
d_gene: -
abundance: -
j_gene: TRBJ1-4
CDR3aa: CASLASYLNEKLFF
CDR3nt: TGTGCCAGCTTAGCGAGCTATCTTAATGAAAAACTGTTTTTT

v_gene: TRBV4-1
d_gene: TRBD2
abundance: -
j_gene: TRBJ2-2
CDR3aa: CASSPLELAGPTGELFF
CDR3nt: TGCGCCAGCAGCCCTCTAGAGCTAGCGGGGCCAACCGGGGAGCTGTTTTTT

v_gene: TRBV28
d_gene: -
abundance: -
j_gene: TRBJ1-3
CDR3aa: CASSLGGAQRVGTIYF
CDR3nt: TGTGCCAGCAGTTTAGGGGGGGCCCAGAGAGTCGGCACCATATATTTT

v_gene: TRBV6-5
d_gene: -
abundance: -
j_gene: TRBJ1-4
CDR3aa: CAPAALGNGEKLFF
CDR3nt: TGTGCCCCAGCGGCTCTAGGGAATGGCGAAAAACTGTTTTTT

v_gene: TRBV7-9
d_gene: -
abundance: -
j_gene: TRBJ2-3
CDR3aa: CASRRAGDTQYF
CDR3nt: TGTGCCAGCAGGCGGGCCGGGGATACGCAGTATTTT

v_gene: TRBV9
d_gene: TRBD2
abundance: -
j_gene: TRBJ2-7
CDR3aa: CASSPTSGVPYEQYF
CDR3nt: TGTGCCAGCAGCCCCACTAGCGGCGTTCCCTACGAGCAGTACTTC

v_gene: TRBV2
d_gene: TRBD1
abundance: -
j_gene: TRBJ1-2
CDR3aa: CASSGGTGLKYGYTF
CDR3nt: TGTGCCAGCAGTGGGGGGACAGGGTTGAAGTATGGCTACACCTTC

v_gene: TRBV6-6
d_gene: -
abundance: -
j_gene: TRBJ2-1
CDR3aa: CASSRQGSSYNEQFF
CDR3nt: TGTGCCAGCAGCCGGCAGGGGAGCTCCTACAATGAGCAGTTCTTC

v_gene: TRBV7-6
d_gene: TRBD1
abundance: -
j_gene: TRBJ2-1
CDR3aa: CASSVRDRGGNEQFF
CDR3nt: TGTGCCAGCAGCGTCCGGGACAGGGGGGGTAATGAGCAGTTCTTC

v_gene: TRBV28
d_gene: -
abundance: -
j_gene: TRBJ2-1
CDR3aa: CASSPGRALRGQFF
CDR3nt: TGTGCCAGCAGCCCGGGAAGGGCCCTAAGAGGGCAGTTCTTC

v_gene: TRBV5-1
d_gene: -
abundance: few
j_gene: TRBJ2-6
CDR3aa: CASSSSDRTGANVLTF
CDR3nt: TGCGCCAGCAGCTCCTCCGACAGAACTGGGGCCAACGTCCTGACTTTC

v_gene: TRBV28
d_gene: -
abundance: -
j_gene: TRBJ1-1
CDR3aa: CASSLPRTLKEAFF
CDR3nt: TGTGCCAGCAGTTTACCTCGGACACTTAAGGAAGCTTTCTTT

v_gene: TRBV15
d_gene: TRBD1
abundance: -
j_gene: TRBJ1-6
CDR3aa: CATSRDAGGFPLHF
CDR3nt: TGTGCCACCAGCAGAGACGCAGGGGGATTCCCCCTCCACTTT

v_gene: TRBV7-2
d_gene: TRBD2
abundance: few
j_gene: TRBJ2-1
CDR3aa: CASSSPLPGGVINEQFF
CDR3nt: TGTGCCAGCAGCTCTCCCCTACCGGGAGGGGTAATCAATGAGCAGTTCTTC